The sequence of this T cell receptor beta chain was determined in a study of CD4 T cells in relation to SARS-CoV-2 and coronaviruses. Study-wide findings and caveats: Approximately 65% of donors had memory CD4+ clonotypes crossrecognizing SARS-CoV-2 and common cold coronavirus spike. The assay detects memory recall responses, not culture-primed primary responses. No crossreactivity against non-spike viral proteins was tested here.

CD4+ T cells from unexposed donors were obtained before the COVID-19 pandemic (2011-2018). Method: immunoSEQ multiplex PCR; TCRdb's copy keeps in-frame clones and lacks some. This table holds tens of thousands of clones, 80% to 90% found once. A word on this clone: Antigen specificity is unknown.

Losses at the gene ends were 0 bases for V and 10 bases for J; bases not matched to a gene: 18. Germline V gene data show CDR1 as SGHAT and CDR2 as FQNNGV. CDR3 length equals 18 residues. Source material: memory CD4+ T cells from PBMCs. The chain recombines TRBV11-2 with TRBJ2-1, with 7 positions matching TRBD2. The clonotype comes from a human donor in good health. The CDR3 reads CASSLDRSWGGGQLEQFF. In DNA form, the CDR3 reads TGTGCCAGCAGCTTAGATCGGTCTTGGGGGGGAGGGCAATTGGAGCAGTTCTTC.